A selection of T cell receptor beta chains follows, all from one sample in a study of human T cells and chemical hapten exposure. MiXCR, applied by TCRdb to the RACE reads, yields one record per CDR3 protein. This table holds 65,000 to 95,000 distinct CDR3 sequences, around 9.3% found once. Sample: whole blood. The source of these receptors is a female donor in good health. Some clones in this sample may be carry-over from other donors' samples. Both conserved end residues are part of each CDR3. D genes are given only for firm matches. Clone size is not always given. Where it is, it says once, few, many or a class for expanded clones.

CDR3 protein: CASSQRGTGGNTEAFF
CDR3 DNA: TGTGCCAGCAGCCAACGCGGGACAGGAGGGAACACTGAAGCTTTCTTT
D gene: TRBD1
J gene: TRBJ1-1
V gene: TRBV14
clone size: NA

CDR3 protein: CASSTQHTGSEQYF
CDR3 DNA: TGTGCCAGTAGTACCCAACACACCGGCTCCGAGCAGTACTTC
D gene: NA
J gene: TRBJ2-7
V gene: TRBV19
clone size: few

CDR3 protein: CASSRGTGAYEQYF
CDR3 DNA: TGTGCCAGCAGTAGAGGGACAGGGGCCTACGAGCAGTACTTC
D gene: TRBD1
J gene: TRBJ2-7
V gene: TRBV6-5
clone size: many

CDR3 protein: CSARQHSGNTIYF
CDR3 DNA: TGCAGTGCTAGACAGCACTCTGGAAACACCATATATTTT
D gene: NA
J gene: TRBJ1-3
V gene: TRBV20-1
clone size: few

CDR3 protein: CSVENHVEAAGELFF
CDR3 DNA: TGCAGCGTTGAAAATCATGTAGAGGCAGCCGGGGAGCTGTTTTTT
D gene: NA
J gene: TRBJ2-2
V gene: TRBV29-1
clone size: NA

CDR3 protein: CATQIQGRAEQFF
CDR3 DNA: TGTGCCACCCAGATTCAGGGTCGGGCTGAGCAGTTCTTC
D gene: NA
J gene: TRBJ2-1
V gene: TRBV15
clone size: few

CDR3 protein: CSVEEPGTGGNQPQHF
CDR3 DNA: TGCAGCGTTGAAGAACCGGGGACAGGGGGCAATCAGCCCCAGCATTTT
D gene: TRBD1
J gene: TRBJ1-5
V gene: TRBV29-1
clone size: NA

CDR3 protein: CASSPHGGATEAFF
CDR3 DNA: TGTGCCAGCAGCCCCCATGGGGGGGCCACTGAAGCTTTCTTT
D gene: NA
J gene: TRBJ1-1
V gene: TRBV3-1
clone size: many

CDR3 protein: CASSLWDRGTNQHQHF
CDR3 DNA: TGTGCCAGCAGCCTATGGGACAGGGGGACCAATCAGCACCAGCATTTT
D gene: TRBD1
J gene: TRBJ1-5
V gene: TRBV2
clone size: NA

CDR3 protein: CASSSRQGWGTEAFF
CDR3 DNA: TGTGCCAGCAGTTCCCGACAGGGATGGGGCACTGAAGCTTTCTTT
D gene: TRBD1
J gene: TRBJ1-1
V gene: TRBV6-6
clone size: many

CDR3 protein: CASSLAGQGIFLRAEAFF
CDR3 DNA: TGTGCCAGCAGCTTGGCGGGGCAGGGGATTTTTTTAAGGGCTGAAGCTTTCTTT
D gene: NA
J gene: TRBJ1-1
V gene: TRBV5-6
clone size: few

CDR3 protein: CASRNRGQDEAFF
CDR3 DNA: TGTGCCAGCAGAAACAGGGGGCAGGATGAAGCTTTCTTT
D gene: TRBD1
J gene: TRBJ1-1
V gene: TRBV6-1
clone size: many

CDR3 protein: CACGWGYTGELFF
CDR3 DNA: TGTGCCTGCGGATGGGGGTACACCGGGGAGCTGTTTTTT
D gene: NA
J gene: TRBJ2-2
V gene: TRBV6-5
clone size: NA

CDR3 protein: CASSSRPGGSYEQYF
CDR3 DNA: TGTGCCAGCAGTTCCCGGCCGGGGGGCTCCTACGAGCAGTACTTC
D gene: TRBD2
J gene: TRBJ2-7
V gene: TRBV28
clone size: few

CDR3 protein: CASAEEGGNQPQHF
CDR3 DNA: TGTGCCAGCGCGGAAGAGGGGGGCAATCAGCCCCAGCATTTT
D gene: NA
J gene: TRBJ1-5
V gene: TRBV2
clone size: NA

CDR3 protein: CSVEGLKNEQYF
CDR3 DNA: TGCAGCGTTGAGGGTTTGAAAAACGAGCAGTACTTC
D gene: NA
J gene: TRBJ2-7
V gene: TRBV29-1
clone size: many

CDR3 protein: CASSPDGGGPRNTEAFF
CDR3 DNA: TGTGCCAGCAGCCCCGACGGTGGGGGTCCCCGAAACACTGAAGCTTTCTTT
D gene: NA
J gene: TRBJ1-1
V gene: TRBV7-9
clone size: NA

CDR3 protein: CASSLRLRQGKDYGYTF
CDR3 DNA: TGTGCCAGCAGCTTACGCCTCCGACAGGGGAAGGACTATGGCTACACCTTC
D gene: TRBD1
J gene: TRBJ1-2
V gene: TRBV7-9
clone size: few

CDR3 protein: CASSSGLAGTYEQYF
CDR3 DNA: TGTGCCAGCAGCTCCGGACTAGCGGGGACCTACGAGCAGTACTTC
D gene: TRBD2
J gene: TRBJ2-7
V gene: TRBV5-5
clone size: many

CDR3 protein: CASSGTGLNIQYF
CDR3 DNA: TGTGCCAGCAGCGGGACAGGGCTAAACATTCAGTACTTC
D gene: TRBD1
J gene: TRBJ2-4
V gene: TRBV9
clone size: few

CDR3 protein: CASSLWMSTGRADTQYF
CDR3 DNA: TGCGCCAGCAGCTTGTGGATGAGTACAGGGCGAGCAGATACGCAGTATTTT
D gene: NA
J gene: TRBJ2-3
V gene: TRBV5-1
clone size: few

CDR3 protein: CSARDRVGRGNYNEQFF
CDR3 DNA: TGCAGTGCTAGAGATCGCGTGGGGCGGGGGAACTACAATGAGCAGTTCTTC
D gene: TRBD2
J gene: TRBJ2-1
V gene: TRBV20-1
clone size: many

CDR3 protein: CASSFGNIQYF
CDR3 DNA: TGTGCCAGCAGTTTCGGGAACATTCAGTACTTC
D gene: NA
J gene: TRBJ2-4
V gene: TRBV6-2/TRBV6-3
clone size: NA

CDR3 protein: CASSLIQGANTEAFF
CDR3 DNA: TGTGCCAGCAGCTTAATACAGGGCGCGAACACTGAAGCTTTCTTT
D gene: NA
J gene: TRBJ1-1
V gene: TRBV7-3
clone size: many

CDR3 protein: CATSTSREHTDTQYF
CDR3 DNA: TGTGCCACCAGCACCAGCCGGGAGCACACAGATACGCAGTATTTT
D gene: NA
J gene: TRBJ2-3
V gene: TRBV15
clone size: NA

CDR3 protein: CSVWGTEEPVLNYGYTF
CDR3 DNA: TGCAGCGTTTGGGGGACGGAAGAACCCGTACTTAACTATGGCTACACCTTC
D gene: NA
J gene: TRBJ1-2
V gene: TRBV29-1
clone size: many

CDR3 protein: CASSPDWEGQGDHGYTF
CDR3 DNA: TGTGCCAGCAGCCCCGACTGGGAAGGACAGGGGGATCATGGCTACACCTTC
D gene: TRBD1
J gene: TRBJ1-2
V gene: TRBV3-1
clone size: many

CDR3 protein: CASSWRGELFF
CDR3 DNA: TGTGCCAGCAGTTGGCGAGGGGAGCTGTTTTTT
D gene: NA
J gene: TRBJ2-2
V gene: TRBV6-2/TRBV6-3
clone size: many

CDR3 protein: CATSRDYNQATGELFF
CDR3 DNA: TGTGCCACCAGCAGAGATTATAACCAGGCAACCGGGGAGCTGTTTTTT
D gene: NA
J gene: TRBJ2-2
V gene: TRBV15
clone size: many

CDR3 protein: CASSQTRESRGFNEQFF
CDR3 DNA: TGTGCCAGCAGCCAGACAAGAGAGTCTAGGGGGTTCAATGAGCAGTTCTTC
D gene: NA
J gene: TRBJ2-1
V gene: TRBV3-1
clone size: NA

CDR3 protein: CASSLRDRDTEAFF
CDR3 DNA: TGTGCCAGCAGTCTACGGGACAGGGACACTGAAGCTTTCTTT
D gene: TRBD1
J gene: TRBJ1-1
V gene: TRBV2
clone size: many

CDR3 protein: CASSSWDSRSGANVLTF
CDR3 DNA: TGTGCCAGCAGCTCGTGGGACAGCCGCTCTGGGGCCAACGTCCTGACTTTC
D gene: TRBD1
J gene: TRBJ2-6
V gene: TRBV7-8
clone size: NA

CDR3 protein: CASSLAGDTGELFF
CDR3 DNA: TGTGCCAGCAGTCTAGCGGGGGACACCGGGGAGCTGTTTTTT
D gene: TRBD2
J gene: TRBJ2-2
V gene: TRBV12-3/TRBV12-4
clone size: many

CDR3 protein: CSAIVGGRGGAVNQPQHF
CDR3 DNA: TGCAGTGCTATAGTAGGGGGAAGGGGAGGGGCAGTCAATCAGCCCCAGCATTTT
D gene: NA
J gene: TRBJ1-5
V gene: TRBV20-1
clone size: many